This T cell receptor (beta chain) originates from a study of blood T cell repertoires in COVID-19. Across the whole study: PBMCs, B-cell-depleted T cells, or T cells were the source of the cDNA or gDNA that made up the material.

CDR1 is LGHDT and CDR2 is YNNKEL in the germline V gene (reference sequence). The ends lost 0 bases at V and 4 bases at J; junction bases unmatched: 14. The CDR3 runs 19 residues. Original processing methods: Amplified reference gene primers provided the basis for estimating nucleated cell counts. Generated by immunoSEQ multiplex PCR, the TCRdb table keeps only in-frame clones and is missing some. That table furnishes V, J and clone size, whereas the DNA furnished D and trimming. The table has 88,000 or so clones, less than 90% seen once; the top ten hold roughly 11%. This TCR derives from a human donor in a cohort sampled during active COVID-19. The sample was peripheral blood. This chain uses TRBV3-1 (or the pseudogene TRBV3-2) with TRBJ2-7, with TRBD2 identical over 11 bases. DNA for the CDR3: TGTGCCAGCAGCCAAGAATCTATCAGAGTGACTAGCGGGACGTACGAGCAGTACTTC. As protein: CASSQESIRVTSGTYEQYF.